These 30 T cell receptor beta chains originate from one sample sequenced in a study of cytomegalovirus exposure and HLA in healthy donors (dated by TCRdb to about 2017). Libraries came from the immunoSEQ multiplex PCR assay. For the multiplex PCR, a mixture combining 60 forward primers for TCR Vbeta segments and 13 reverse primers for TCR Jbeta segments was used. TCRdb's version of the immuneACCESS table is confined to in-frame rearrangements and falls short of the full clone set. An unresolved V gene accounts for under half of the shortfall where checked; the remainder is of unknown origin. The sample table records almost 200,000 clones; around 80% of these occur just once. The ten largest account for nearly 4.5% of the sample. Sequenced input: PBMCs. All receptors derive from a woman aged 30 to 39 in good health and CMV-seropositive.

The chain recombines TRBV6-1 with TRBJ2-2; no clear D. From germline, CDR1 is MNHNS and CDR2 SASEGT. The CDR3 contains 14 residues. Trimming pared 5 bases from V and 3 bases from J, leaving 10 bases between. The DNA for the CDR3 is TGTGCCAGCAGTATAGATATGTACACCGGGGAGCTGTTTTTT. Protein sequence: CASSIDMYTGELFF.

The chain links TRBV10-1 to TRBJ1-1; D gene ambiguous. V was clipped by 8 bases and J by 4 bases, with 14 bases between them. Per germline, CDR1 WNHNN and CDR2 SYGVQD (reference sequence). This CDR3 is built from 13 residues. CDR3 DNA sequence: TGCGCCAGCCTTAGTACAGAGTTCACTGAAGCTTTCTTT. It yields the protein CASLSTEFTEAFF.

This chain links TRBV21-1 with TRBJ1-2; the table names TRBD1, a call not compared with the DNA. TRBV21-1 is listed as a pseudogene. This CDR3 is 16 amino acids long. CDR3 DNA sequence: TGTGCCAGCAGCCCTCATAGTTCACCAGGGGAGAATGGCTACACCTTC. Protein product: CASSPHSSPGENGYTF.

The CDR3 DNA follows: TGTGCCAGCAGCTCCGGGGGACAGGGGACTGCTGAAGCTTTCTTT. Translated, it gives CASSSGGQGTAEAFF. This chain links TRBV7-9 with TRBJ1-1, with 10 bases matching TRBD1. CDR1 is SEHNR and CDR2 is FQNEAQ in the germline V gene (reference sequence). The CDR3 runs to 15 residues. V trimming: 4 bases; J trimming: 6 bases; junction bases outside the gene matches: 8.

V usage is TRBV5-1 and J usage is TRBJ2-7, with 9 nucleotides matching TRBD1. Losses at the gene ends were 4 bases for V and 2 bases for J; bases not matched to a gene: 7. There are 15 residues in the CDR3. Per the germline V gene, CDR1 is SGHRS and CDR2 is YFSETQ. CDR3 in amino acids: CASSQRDRAAYEQYF. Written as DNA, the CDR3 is TGCGCCAGCAGCCAAAGGGACAGGGCAGCCTACGAGCAGTACTTC.

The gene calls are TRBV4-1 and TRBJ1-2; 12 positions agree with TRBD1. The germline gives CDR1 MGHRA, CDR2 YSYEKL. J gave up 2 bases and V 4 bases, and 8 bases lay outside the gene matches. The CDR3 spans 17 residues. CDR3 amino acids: CASSRGTGGLRNYGYTF. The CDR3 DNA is TGCGCCAGCAGCCGAGGGACAGGGGGCCTAAGAAACTATGGCTACACCTTC.

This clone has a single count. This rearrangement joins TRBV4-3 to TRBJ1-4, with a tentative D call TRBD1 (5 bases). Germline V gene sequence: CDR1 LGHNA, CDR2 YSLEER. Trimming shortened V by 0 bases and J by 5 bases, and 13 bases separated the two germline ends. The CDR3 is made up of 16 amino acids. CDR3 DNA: TGCGCCAGCAGCCAAGACGGGGGTAGTAACAATGAAAAACTGTTTTTT. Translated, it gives CASSQDGGSNNEKLFF.

The CDR3 loop reads CASSWTTGQNEQYF. Written as DNA, the CDR3 is TGTGCCAGCAGCTGGACCACAGGGCAAAACGAGCAGTACTTC. J is TRBJ2-7 and V is TRBV11-3, with D perhaps matching TRBD1 (6 bases). The germline CDR1 and CDR2 sequences are SGHNT and YENEEA. V lost 4 bases, J lost 5 bases, and 15 bases lay in between. The CDR3 consists of 14 residues.

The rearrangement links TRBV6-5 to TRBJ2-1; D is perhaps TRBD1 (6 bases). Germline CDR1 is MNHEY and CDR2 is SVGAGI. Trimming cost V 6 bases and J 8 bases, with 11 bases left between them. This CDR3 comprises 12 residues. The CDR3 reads CASSQGIDEQFF. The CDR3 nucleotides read TGTGCCAGCAGCCAGGGGATCGATGAGCAGTTCTTC.

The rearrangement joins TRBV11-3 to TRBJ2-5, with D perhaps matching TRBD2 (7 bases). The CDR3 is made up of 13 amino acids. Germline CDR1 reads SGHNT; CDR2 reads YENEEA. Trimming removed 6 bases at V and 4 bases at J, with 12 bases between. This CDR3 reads CASRRGGAETQYF. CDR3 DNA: TGTGCCAGCAGAAGGGGGGGCGCAGAGACCCAGTACTTC.

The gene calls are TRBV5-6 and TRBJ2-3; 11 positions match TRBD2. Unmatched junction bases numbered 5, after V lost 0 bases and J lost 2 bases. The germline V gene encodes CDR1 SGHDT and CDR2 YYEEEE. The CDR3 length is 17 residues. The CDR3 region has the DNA TGTGCCAGCAGCTTGGAGGCTAGCGGGGGGCCCACAGATACGCAGTATTTT. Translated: CASSLEASGGPTDTQYF.

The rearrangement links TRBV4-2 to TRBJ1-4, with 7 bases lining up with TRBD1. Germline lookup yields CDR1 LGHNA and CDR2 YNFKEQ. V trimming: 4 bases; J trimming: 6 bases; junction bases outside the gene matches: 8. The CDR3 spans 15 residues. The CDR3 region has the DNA TGTGCCAGCAGCCTTGGTACAGGGGCGGATGAAAAACTGTTTTTT. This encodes CASSLGTGADEKLFF.

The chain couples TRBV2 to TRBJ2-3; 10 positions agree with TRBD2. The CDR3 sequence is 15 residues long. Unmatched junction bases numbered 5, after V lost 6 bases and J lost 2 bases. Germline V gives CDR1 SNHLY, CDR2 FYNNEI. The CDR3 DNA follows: TGTGCCAGCAGCCGTAGCGGGGGGAACACAGATACGCAGTATTTT. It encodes CASSRSGGNTDTQYF.

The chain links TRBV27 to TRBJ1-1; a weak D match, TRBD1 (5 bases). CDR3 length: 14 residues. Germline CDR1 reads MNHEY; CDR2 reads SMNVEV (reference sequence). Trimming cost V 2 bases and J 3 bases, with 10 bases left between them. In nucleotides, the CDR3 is TGTGCCAGCAGTTTAAGGGCAGGGCACACTGAAGCTTTCTTT. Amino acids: CASSLRAGHTEAFF.

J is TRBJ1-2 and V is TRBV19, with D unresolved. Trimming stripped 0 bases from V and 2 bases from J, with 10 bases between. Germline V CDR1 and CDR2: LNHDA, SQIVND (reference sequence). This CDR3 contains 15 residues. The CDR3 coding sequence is TGTGCCAGTAGTATAGACCCGCTCCGGAACTATGGCTACACCTTC. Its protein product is CASSIDPLRNYGYTF.

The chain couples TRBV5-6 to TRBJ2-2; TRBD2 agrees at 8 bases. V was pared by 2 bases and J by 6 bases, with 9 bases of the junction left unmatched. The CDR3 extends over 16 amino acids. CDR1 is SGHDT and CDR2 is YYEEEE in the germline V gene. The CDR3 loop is CASSFGLATVSGELFF. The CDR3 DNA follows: TGTGCCAGCAGCTTCGGACTAGCTACCGTCTCCGGGGAGCTGTTTTTT.

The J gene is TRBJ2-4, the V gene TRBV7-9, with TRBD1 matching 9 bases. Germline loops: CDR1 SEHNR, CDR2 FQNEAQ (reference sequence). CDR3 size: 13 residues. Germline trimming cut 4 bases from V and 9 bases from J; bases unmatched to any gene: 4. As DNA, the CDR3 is TGTGCCAGCAGCTACGGACAGGGGTCCATTCAGTACTTC. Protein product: CASSYGQGSIQYF.

The CDR3 reads CASSLRGLAATDTQYF. The CDR3, as DNA: TGTGCCAGCAGCTTAAGGGGACTAGCGGCCACAGATACGCAGTATTTT. V gene TRBV7-9 combines with J gene TRBJ2-3, with 11 nucleotides matching TRBD2. Germline V gives CDR1 SEHNR, CDR2 FQNEAQ (reference sequence). J lost 2 bases, V lost 2 bases, and 3 bases had no gene match. The CDR3 has 16 amino acids.

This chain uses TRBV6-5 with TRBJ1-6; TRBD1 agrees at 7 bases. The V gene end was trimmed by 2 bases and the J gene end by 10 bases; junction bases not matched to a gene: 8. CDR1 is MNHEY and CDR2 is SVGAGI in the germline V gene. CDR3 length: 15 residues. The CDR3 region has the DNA TGTGCCAGCAGTTACGGCGGGACAGATGAGTCACCCCTCCACTTT. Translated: CASSYGGTDESPLHF.

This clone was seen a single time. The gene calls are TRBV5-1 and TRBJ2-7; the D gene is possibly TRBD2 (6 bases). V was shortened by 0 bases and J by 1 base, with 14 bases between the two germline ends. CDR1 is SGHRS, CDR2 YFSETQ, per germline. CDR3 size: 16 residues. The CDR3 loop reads CASSLDTYGGSYEQYF. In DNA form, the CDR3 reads TGCGCCAGCAGCTTGGACACGTACGGGGGTTCCTACGAGCAGTACTTC.

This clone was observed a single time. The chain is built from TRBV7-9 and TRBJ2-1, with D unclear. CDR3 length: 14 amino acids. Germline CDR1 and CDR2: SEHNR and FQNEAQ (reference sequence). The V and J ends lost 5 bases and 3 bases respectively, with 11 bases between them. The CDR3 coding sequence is TGTGCCAGCAGCCCCCAATCTAACTACAATGAGCAGTTCTTC. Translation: CASSPQSNYNEQFF. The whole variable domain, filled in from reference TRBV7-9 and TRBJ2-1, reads DTGVSQNPRHKITKRGQNVTFRCDPISEHNRLYWYRQTLGQGPEFLTYFQNEAQLEKSRLLSDRFSAERPKGSFSTLEIQRTEQGDSAMYLCASSPQSNYNEQFFGPGTRLTVL.

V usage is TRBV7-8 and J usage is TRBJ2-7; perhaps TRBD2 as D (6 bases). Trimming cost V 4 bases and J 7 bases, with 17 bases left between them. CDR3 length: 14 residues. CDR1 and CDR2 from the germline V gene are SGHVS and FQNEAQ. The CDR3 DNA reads TGTGCCAGCAGCTCCTGGAGGGGCCCTGGGGAGCAGTACTTC. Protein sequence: CASSSWRGPGEQYF.

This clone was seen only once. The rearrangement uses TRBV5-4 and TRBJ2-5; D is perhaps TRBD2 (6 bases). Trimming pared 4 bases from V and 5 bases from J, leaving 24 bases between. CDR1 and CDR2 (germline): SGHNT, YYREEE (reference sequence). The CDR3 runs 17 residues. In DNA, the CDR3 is TGTGCCAGCAGCCATCCTGACGACGGGACGACTAGGGAGACCCAGTACTTC. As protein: CASSHPDDGTTRETQYF.

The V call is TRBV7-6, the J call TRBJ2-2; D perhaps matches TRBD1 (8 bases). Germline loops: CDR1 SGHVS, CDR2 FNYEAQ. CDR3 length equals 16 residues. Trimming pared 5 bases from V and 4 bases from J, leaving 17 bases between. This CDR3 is CASSGRQGRVTGELFF. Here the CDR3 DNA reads TGTGCCAGCAGCGGCAGACAGGGGAGGGTCACCGGGGAGCTGTTTTTT.

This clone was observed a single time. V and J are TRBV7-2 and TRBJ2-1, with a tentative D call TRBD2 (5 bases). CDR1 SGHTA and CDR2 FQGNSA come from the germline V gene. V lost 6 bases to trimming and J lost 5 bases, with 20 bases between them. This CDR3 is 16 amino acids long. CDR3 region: CASSSERASVNNEQFF. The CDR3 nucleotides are TGTGCCAGCAGTTCAGAGAGGGCGAGTGTGAACAATGAGCAGTTCTTC.

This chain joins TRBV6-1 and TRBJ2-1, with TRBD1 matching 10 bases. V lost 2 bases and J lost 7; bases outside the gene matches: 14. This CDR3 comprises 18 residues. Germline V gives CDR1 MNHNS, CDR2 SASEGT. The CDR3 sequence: CASSELVGGQGQRNEQFF. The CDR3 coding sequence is TGTGCCAGCAGTGAATTAGTGGGGGGACAGGGGCAACGGAATGAGCAGTTCTTC.

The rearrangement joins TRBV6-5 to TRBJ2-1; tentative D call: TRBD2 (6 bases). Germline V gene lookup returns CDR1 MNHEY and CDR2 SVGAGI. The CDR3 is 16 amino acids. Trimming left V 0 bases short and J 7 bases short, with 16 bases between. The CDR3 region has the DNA TGTGCCAGCAGTTACTCGAGTATGGGACTGACGAATGAGCAGTTCTTC. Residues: CASSYSSMGLTNEQFF.

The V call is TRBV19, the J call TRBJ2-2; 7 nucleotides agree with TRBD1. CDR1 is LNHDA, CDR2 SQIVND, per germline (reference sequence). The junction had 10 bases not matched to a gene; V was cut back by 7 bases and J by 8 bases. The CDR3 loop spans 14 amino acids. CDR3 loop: CASKGQATPGELFF. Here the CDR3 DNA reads TGTGCCAGTAAAGGACAGGCCACTCCGGGGGAGCTGTTTTTT.

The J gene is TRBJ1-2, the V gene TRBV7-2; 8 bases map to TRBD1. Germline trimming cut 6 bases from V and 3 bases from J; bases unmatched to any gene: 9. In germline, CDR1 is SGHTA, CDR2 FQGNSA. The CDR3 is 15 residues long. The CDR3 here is CASRKDRGFDYGYTF. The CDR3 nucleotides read TGTGCCAGCAGGAAAGACAGGGGTTTCGACTATGGCTACACCTTC.

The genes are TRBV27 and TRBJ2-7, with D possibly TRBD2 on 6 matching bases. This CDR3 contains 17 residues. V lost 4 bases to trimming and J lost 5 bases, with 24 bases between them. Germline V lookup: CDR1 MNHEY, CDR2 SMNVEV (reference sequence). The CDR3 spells CASSYGFRGLVLNEQYF. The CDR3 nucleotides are TGTGCCAGCAGTTATGGGTTTCGGGGGTTGGTTTTAAACGAGCAGTACTTC.